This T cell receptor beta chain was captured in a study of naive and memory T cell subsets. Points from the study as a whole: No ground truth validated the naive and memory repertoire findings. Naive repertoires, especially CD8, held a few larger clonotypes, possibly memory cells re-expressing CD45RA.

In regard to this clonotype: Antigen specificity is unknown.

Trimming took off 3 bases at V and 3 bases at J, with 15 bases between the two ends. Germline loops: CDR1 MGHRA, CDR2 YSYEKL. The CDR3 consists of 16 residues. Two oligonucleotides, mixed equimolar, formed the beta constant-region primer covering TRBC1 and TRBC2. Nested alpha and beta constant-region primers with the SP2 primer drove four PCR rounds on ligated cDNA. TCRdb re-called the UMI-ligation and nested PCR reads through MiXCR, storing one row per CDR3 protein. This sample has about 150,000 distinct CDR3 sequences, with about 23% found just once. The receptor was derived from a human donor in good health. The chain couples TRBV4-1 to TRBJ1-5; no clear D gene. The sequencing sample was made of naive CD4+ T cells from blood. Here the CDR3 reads CASSQTPIVPNQPQHF. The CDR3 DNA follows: TGCGCCAGCAGCCAGACGCCCATTGTACCCAATCAGCCCCAGCATTTT.